These 21 T cell receptor beta chains were sequenced from one sample in a study of Graves' ophthalmopathy and Graves' hyperthyroidism. Amplification targeted the TCR beta CDR3 regions, with RNA transcripts as the source material. After a first-round RT-PCR with HTBI primers, a second-round multiplex PCR was run. In TCRdb, the multiplex PCR reads were re-called with MiXCR into one record per CDR3 protein. This table has some 350,000 distinct CDR3 sequences, about 18% appearing once. Sequenced: peripheral blood. These receptor sequences come from an adult woman with stable Graves' hyperthyroidism.

The table lists this clonotype with many counts. The chain joins TRBV12-3 or TRBV12-4 to TRBJ2-2, with TRBD2 matching over 7 bases. Trimming removed 1 base from V and 7 bases from J; junction bases left unmatched: 6. There are 15 residues in the CDR3. In DNA, the CDR3 is TGTGCCAGCAGTTTAGGGGCGGGAGAGATCGGGGAGCTGTTTTTT. Protein product: CASSLGAGEIGELFF.

The sample holds many counts of this clonotype. The chain couples TRBV24-1 to TRBJ2-7; TRBD2 matches 8 bases. Germline V gives CDR1 KGHDR, CDR2 SFDVKD. The CDR3 covers 17 residues. Germline trimming cut 0 bases from V and 5 bases from J; bases unmatched to any gene: 11. Written as DNA, the CDR3 is TGTGCCACCAGTGATTTGGATGCTACTAGCGGAGCCCACGAGCAGTACTTC. Amino acids: CATSDLDATSGAHEQYF.

V is TRBV7-2 and J is TRBJ1-1; D is ambiguous. V shed 5 bases and J shed 1 base, with 8 bases lying between them. Germline loops: CDR1 SGHTA, CDR2 FQGNSA. The CDR3 is 13 residues long. The CDR3: CASSQMGNTEAFF. As DNA, the CDR3 is TGTGCCAGCAGCCAGATGGGGAACACTGAAGCTTTCTTT. Full variable domain (missing parts from reference TRBV7-2 and TRBJ1-1): GAGVSQSPSNKVTEKGKDVELRCDPISGHTALYWYRQSLGQGLEFLIYFQGNSAPDKSGLPSDRFSAERTGGSVSTLTIQRTQQEDSAVYLCASSQMGNTEAFFGQGTRLTVV.

The sample holds many counts of this clonotype. The chain couples TRBV4-3 to TRBJ1-2; no reliable D call. CDR3 length: 15 amino acids. Germline CDR1 is LGHNA and CDR2 is YSLEER. The V end lost 3 bases, the J end lost 0 bases, and 11 bases lay between the germline ends. This CDR3 is CASSHGSKSNYGYTF. In DNA, the CDR3 is TGCGCCAGCAGCCATGGAAGTAAATCTAACTATGGCTACACCTTC.

A note on this clonotype: The CDR3 ends on some other residue instead of the conserved phenylalanine or tryptophan, so this is likely a read error. V and J are TRBV29-1 and TRBJ2-5, with TRBD1 matching 8 bases. The CDR3 runs to 13 residues. CDR1 is SQVTM and CDR2 is ANQGSEA in the germline V gene. The CDR3 bases are TGCAGCGTTGAACCAGGGGGCAGAGAGTCCCAGTACTAC. As protein: CSVEPGGRESQYY.

This clonotype was counted at least ten times. The chain has TRBV5-1 and TRBJ1-2; D perhaps matches TRBD1 (6 bases). V lost 0 bases to trimming and J lost 4 bases, with 10 bases between them. Per the germline V gene, CDR1 is SGHRS and CDR2 is YFSETQ. The CDR3 extends over 14 amino acids. The CDR3, as DNA: TGCGCCAGCAGCTTGGGGGGGCGCAGCTATGGCTACACCTTC. Translating gives CASSLGGRSYGYTF.

There are many counts of this clonotype. Here the CDR3 omits its conserved ending phenylalanine or tryptophan, so a read error is the likely source. Because the CDR3's place on the DNA is in doubt, the DNA is left out and the CDR3 is given as listed by TCRdb. The chain uses TRBV2 and TRBJ1-1. Germline V gene sequence: CDR1 SNHLY, CDR2 FYNNEI. The CDR3 numbers 12 amino acids, ends counted. CDR3 loop: CASSDRPAFPFL.

This clonotype came up many times. The J gene is TRBJ2-4, the V gene TRBV28, with D hard to call. This CDR3 is built from 12 residues. V lost 5 bases and J lost 8, with 10 bases in between. Germline values: CDR1 MDHEN, CDR2 SYDVKM. CDR3 DNA sequence: TGTGCCAGCAGTCCCACCGAGGACATTCAGTACTTC. Protein sequence: CASSPTEDIQYF.

There are many counts of this clonotype. V gene TRBV6-5 combines with J gene TRBJ2-5; D is ambiguous. The CDR3 covers 14 residues. V shed 0 bases and J shed 2 bases, with 7 bases lying between them. The germline V gene encodes CDR1 MNHEY and CDR2 SVGAGI. The CDR3 nucleotides read TGTGCCAGCAGTTACTCTTCCCAGCAAGAGACCCAGTACTTC. Its protein product is CASSYSSQQETQYF.

This clonotype has ten or more counts. The CDR3 reads CAGRDRGYGYTF. CDR3 nucleotides: TGTGCCGGACGGGACAGGGGATATGGCTACACCTTC. The chain is built from TRBV12-3 or TRBV12-4 and TRBJ1-2; 10 positions match TRBD1. Trimming took 11 bases from V and 5 from J; bases not matched to a gene: 5. The CDR3 spans 12 residues.

The chain uses TRBV15 and TRBJ2-7; D gene unclear. Germline V gene sequence: CDR1 LNHNV, CDR2 YYDKDF (reference sequence). The V end lost 1 base, the J end lost 4 bases, and 11 bases lay between the germline ends. This CDR3 comprises 14 residues. The CDR3 DNA follows: TGTGCCACCAGCAGAGCCCTAGAGACATACGAGCAGTACTTC. Protein sequence: CATSRALETYEQYF. Full variable domain (missing parts from reference TRBV15 and TRBJ2-7): DAMVIQNPRYQVTQFGKPVTLSCSQTLNHNVMYWYQQKSSQAPKLLFHYYDKDFNNEADTPDNFQSRRPNTSFCFLDIRSPGLGDTAMYLCATSRALETYEQYFGPGTRLTVT.

At least ten counts were recorded for this clonotype. This chain uses TRBV20-1 with TRBJ1-5; D is perhaps TRBD1 (6 bases). The CDR3 extends over 15 amino acids. The germline V gene encodes CDR1 DFQATT and CDR2 SNEGSKA (reference sequence). Trimming stripped 4 bases from V and 0 bases from J, with 13 bases between. For the CDR3, the DNA is TGCAGTGCTACAGACAGGTCCTATAGCAATCAGCCCCAGCATTTT. It encodes CSATDRSYSNQPQHF.

The chain employs TRBV11-2 and TRBJ2-7; D gene uncertain. Germline V gene sequence: CDR1 SGHAT, CDR2 FQNNGV. Between the trimmed V and J ends, which lost 4 bases and 4 bases, there was a span of 11 bases. The CDR3 is 13 residues long. The CDR3 protein is CASSSATSYEQYF. In DNA, the CDR3 is TGTGCCAGCAGCTCCGCCACATCTTACGAGCAGTACTTC. Full variable domain (remainder filled in from reference TRBV11-2 and TRBJ2-7): EAGVAQSPRYKIIEKRQSVAFWCNPISGHATLYWYQQILGQGPKLLIQFQNNGVVDDSQLPKDRFSAERLKGVDSTLKIQPAKLEDSAVYLCASSSATSYEQYFGPGTRLTVT.

This clonotype was observed at least ten times. The chain joins TRBV7-8 to TRBJ1-5, with unresolved D. Trimming took off 1 base at V and 3 bases at J, with 7 bases between the two ends. The CDR3 length is 14 residues. CDR1 and CDR2 from the germline V gene are SGHVS and FQNEAQ. In nucleotides, the CDR3 is TGTGCCAGCAGCTTAGTGGTTATCAATCAGCCCCAGCATTTT. Its translation: CASSLVVINQPQHF.

This clonotype was detected many times. The rearrangement joins TRBV6-1 to TRBJ2-7; no reliable D call. Trimming pared 0 bases from V and 1 base from J, leaving 10 bases between. CDR3 length: 15 residues. Germline CDR1 and CDR2: MNHNS and SASEGT. CDR3 amino acids: CASSEAPGESYEQYF. DNA of the CDR3: TGTGCCAGCAGTGAAGCGCCCGGCGAGTCCTACGAGCAGTACTTC.

This clonotype was counted at least ten times. The rearrangement joins TRBV6-1 to TRBJ1-5; D remains unclear. There are 18 residues in the CDR3. Trimming stripped 1 base from V and 1 base from J, with 17 bases between. The germline V gene encodes CDR1 MNHNS and CDR2 SASEGT. CDR3: CASSEDGSFPISNQPQHF. CDR3 bases: TGTGCCAGCAGTGAAGACGGGAGTTTCCCTATAAGCAATCAGCCCCAGCATTTT.

This clonotype occurred many times. This chain links TRBV11-2 with TRBJ1-1, with D perhaps matching TRBD1 (5 bases). There are 13 residues in the CDR3. V was shortened by 1 base and J by 10 bases, with 13 bases between the two germline ends. Germline V gene sequence: CDR1 SGHAT, CDR2 FQNNGV. CDR3 DNA: TGTGCCAGCAGCTTAGTAGGCAGGGTTTCAGCTTTCTTT. It yields the protein CASSLVGRVSAFF.

Many counts were recorded for this clonotype. The V call is TRBV2, the J call TRBJ2-7; 7 bases line up with TRBD2. V lost 8 bases to trimming and J lost 2 bases; unmatched junction nucleotides: 6. The CDR3 extends over 13 amino acids. Germline loops: CDR1 SNHLY, CDR2 FYNNEI. The CDR3 DNA is TGTGCCAGCTCGGGGGACTACACCTACGAGCAGTACTTC. Its translation is CASSGDYTYEQYF. The full variable domain, rest sourced from reference TRBV2 and TRBJ2-7, is EPEVTQTPSHQVTQMGQEVILRCVPISNHLYFYWYRQILGQKVEFLVSFYNNEISEKSEIFDDQFSVERPDGSNFTLKIRSTKLEDSAMYFCASSGDYTYEQYFGPGTRLTVT.

This clonotype has ten or more counts. J is TRBJ2-7 and V is TRBV6-2 or TRBV6-3; D is undetermined. This CDR3 spans 16 amino acids. V gave up 0 bases and J gave up 6 bases, with 18 bases separating them. Germline lookup yields CDR1 MNHEY and CDR2 SVGEGT. CDR3 sequence: CASSYSMADPPTEQYF. CDR3 in DNA: TGTGCCAGCAGTTACTCGATGGCGGATCCCCCCACCGAGCAGTACTTC.

For this clonotype: This clone may be a read error of a much larger clone one base away. The V gene is TRBV20-1, the J gene TRBJ1-5; D perhaps matches TRBD1 (6 bases). The V gene's germline CDR1 is DFQATT and CDR2 SNEGSKA (reference sequence). The CDR3 extends over 14 amino acids. The CDR3 loop is CSASRGAGNQPLHF. The CDR3, as DNA: TGCAGTGCTAGTCGGGGGGCTGGCAATCAGCCCCTGCATTTT.

The chain is built from TRBV28 and TRBJ1-1; unclear D gene. V was shortened by 3 bases and J by 5 bases, with 10 bases between the two germline ends. CDR1 and CDR2 (germline): MDHEN, SYDVKM. This CDR3 is 13 amino acids long. As DNA, the CDR3 is TGTGCCAGCAGTTTGTTTGGAGCGACTGAAGCTTTCTTT. This encodes CASSLFGATEAFF.